A single sample gave rise to the 12 T cell receptor beta chains below, sequenced in a study of human T cells and chemical hapten exposure. Using its own MiXCR run on the RACE reads, TCRdb lists one record per CDR3 protein. The sample yields tens of thousands of distinct CDR3 sequences, 9.5% to 10% seen once. The time point: pre-sensitization, week 0. Treatment given: therapeutic diphenylcyclopropenone sensitization with weekly scalp DPC. The specimen was whole blood, collected in connection with sensitization to the hapten diphenylcyclopropenone (DPC). The receptors derive from a man aged 40-50 years with alopecia areata. Some clones in this sample may be carry-over from other donors' samples.

This clonotype showed up just a few times. As DNA, the CDR3 is TGTGCCAGCAGTCCGACAGTTAGCTCCTACAATGAGCAGTTCTTC. It specifies CASSPTVSSYNEQFF. This chain connects TRBV12-3 or TRBV12-4 to TRBJ2-1; the D gene is possibly TRBD1 (5 bases). This CDR3 is 15 amino acids long. The germline V and J ends were trimmed by 5 bases and 0 bases, with 11 bases remaining between them.

The rearrangement uses TRBV2 and TRBJ2-5, with a tentative D call TRBD2 (6 bases). This CDR3 has 14 amino acids. Trimming took off 1 base at V and 4 bases at J, with 10 bases between the two ends. CDR1 SNHLY and CDR2 FYNNEI come from the germline V gene. CDR3 DNA: TGTGCCAGCAGTGAAGACGGGAGCGTAGAGACCCAGTACTTC. Translating it yields CASSEDGSVETQYF.

This rearrangement joins TRBV2 to TRBJ2-1; 10 nucleotides match TRBD2. J gave up 8 bases and V 10 bases, and 11 bases lay outside the gene matches. The CDR3 runs 14 residues. Germline CDR1 and CDR2: SNHLY and FYNNEI. CDR3 sequence (DNA): TGTGCCACCAAGCGGGAGGGGGTAGGGGATGAGCAGTTCTTC. Its protein is CATKREGVGDEQFF.

CDR3 loop: CSAREFGAYNEQFF. As DNA, the CDR3 is TGCAGTGCTAGAGAATTTGGGGCGTACAATGAGCAGTTCTTC. The V and J genes are TRBV20-1 and TRBJ2-1; weak D call: TRBD1 (5 bases). V lost 0 bases to trimming and J lost 4 bases, with 10 bases between them. Germline CDR1 is DFQATT and CDR2 is SNEGSKA (reference sequence). The CDR3 totals 14 residues.

This clonotype was detected a few times. This chain links TRBV9 with TRBJ1-6; TRBD1 matches 7 bases. The CDR3 runs 15 residues. The J segment lost 7 bases and the V segment lost 1 base, leaving 5 bases of the junction unmatched. The germline V gene encodes CDR1 SGDLS and CDR2 YYNGEE. The CDR3 sequence: CASSVTGTENSPLHF. The DNA for the CDR3 is TGTGCCAGCAGCGTAACCGGGACAGAGAATTCACCCCTCCACTTT.

This clonotype was counted at least ten times. The rearrangement uses TRBV19 and TRBJ2-5; 7 bases match TRBD1. Germline assignment: CDR1 LNHDA and CDR2 SQIVND (reference sequence). The CDR3 is 13 amino acids. V gave up 6 bases and J gave up 2 bases; unmatched junction bases: 3. The CDR3 bases are TGTGCCAGTAGCCCGGACAGGCAAGAGACCCAGTACTTC. Encoded protein: CASSPDRQETQYF.

This clonotype was found many times. The V and J genes are TRBV27 and TRBJ2-7, with D hard to call. Germline V gene sequence: CDR1 MNHEY, CDR2 SMNVEV (reference sequence). Trimming removed 7 bases at V and 3 bases at J, with 13 bases between. The CDR3 is made up of 13 amino acids. The CDR3 loop is CASMTRRIYEQYF. CDR3 DNA: TGTGCCAGCATGACCCGACGGATCTACGAGCAGTACTTC.

In its sample, this clonotype was seen many times. CDR3 bases: TGTGCCAGCAGTGTAACGGTTAATCAGCCCCAGCATTTT. This gives the protein CASSVTVNQPQHF. The V call is TRBV2, the J call TRBJ1-5; no definite D call. Germline CDR1 SNHLY, CDR2 FYNNEI. There are 13 residues in the CDR3. Trimming shortened V by 4 bases and J by 4 bases, and 8 bases separated the two germline ends.

The chain carries TRBV3-1 and TRBJ2-5; TRBD2 aligns across 9 bases. The CDR3 is made up of 15 amino acids. The V gene's germline CDR1 is LGHDT and CDR2 YNNKEL (reference sequence). V shed 2 bases and J 4 bases; nucleotides not matched to a gene: 5. CDR3 bases: TGTGCCAGCAGCCAAAACCCGCGGGAGGGAGAGACCCAGTACTTC. Amino acid sequence: CASSQNPREGETQYF.

This chain links TRBV6-5 with TRBJ2-6, with 12 positions matching TRBD2. There are 20 residues in the CDR3. Germline V gene sequence: CDR1 MNHEY, CDR2 SVGAGI. V was clipped by 2 bases and J by 5 bases; unmatched bases: 13. The CDR3 DNA follows: TGTGCCAGCAGTTACCAGCCGACTAGCGGGAGTGTCAGTAGGGCCAACGTCCTGACTTTC. Translation: CASSYQPTSGSVSRANVLTF.

This clonotype showed up just a few times. This chain uses TRBV6-5 with TRBJ2-6; weak D call: TRBD2 (6 bases). This CDR3 comprises 14 residues. Trimming stripped 6 bases from V and 4 bases from J, with 10 bases between. In germline, CDR1 is MNHEY, CDR2 SVGAGI. Here the CDR3 reads CASRRGSGANVLTF. The CDR3 DNA is TGTGCCAGCAGACGGGGGTCAGGGGCCAACGTCCTGACTTTC.

CDR3: CASSGTEHNEKLFF. CDR3 bases: TGTGCCAGCAGCGGGACAGAGCATAATGAAAAACTGTTTTTT. The genes are TRBV5-5 and TRBJ1-4; 7 bases fit TRBD1. The CDR3 sequence is 14 residues long. From germline, CDR1 is SGHKS and CDR2 YYEKEE (reference sequence). V lost 4 bases, J lost 4 bases, and 4 bases stayed unmatched. Full variable domain (rest looked up from reference TRBV5-5 and TRBJ1-4): DAGVTQSPTHLIKTRGQQVTLRCSPISGHKSVSWYQQVLGQGPQFIFQYYEKEERGRGNFPDRFSARQFPNYSSELNVNALLLGDSALYLCASSGTEHNEKLFFGSGTQLSVL.